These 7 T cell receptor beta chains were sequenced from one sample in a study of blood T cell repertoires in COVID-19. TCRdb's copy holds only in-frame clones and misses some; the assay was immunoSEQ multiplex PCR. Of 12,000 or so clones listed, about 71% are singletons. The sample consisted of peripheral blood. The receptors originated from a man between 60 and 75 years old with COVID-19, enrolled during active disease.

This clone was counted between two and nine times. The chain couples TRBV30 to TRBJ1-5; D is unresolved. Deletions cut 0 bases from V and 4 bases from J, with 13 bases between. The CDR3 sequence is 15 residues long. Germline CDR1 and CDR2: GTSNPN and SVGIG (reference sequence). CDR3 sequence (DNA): TGTGCCTGGAGTGTAGAGACCTCGAGGAATCAGCCCCAGCATTTT. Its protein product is CAWSVETSRNQPQHF.

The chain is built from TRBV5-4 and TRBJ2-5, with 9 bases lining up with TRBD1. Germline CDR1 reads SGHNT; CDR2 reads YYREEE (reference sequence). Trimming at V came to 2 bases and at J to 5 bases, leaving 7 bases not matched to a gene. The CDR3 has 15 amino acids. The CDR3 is CASSLPGQGLETQYF. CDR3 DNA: TGTGCCAGCAGCTTACCGGGACAGGGTTTGGAGACCCAGTACTTC.

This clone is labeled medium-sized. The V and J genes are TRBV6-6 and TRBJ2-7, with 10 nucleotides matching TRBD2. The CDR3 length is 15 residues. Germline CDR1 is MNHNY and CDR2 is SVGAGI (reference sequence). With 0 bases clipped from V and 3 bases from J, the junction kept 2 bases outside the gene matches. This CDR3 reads CASSYSASGGYEQYF. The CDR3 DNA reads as TGTGCCAGCAGTTACTCGGCTAGCGGGGGCTACGAGCAGTACTTC.

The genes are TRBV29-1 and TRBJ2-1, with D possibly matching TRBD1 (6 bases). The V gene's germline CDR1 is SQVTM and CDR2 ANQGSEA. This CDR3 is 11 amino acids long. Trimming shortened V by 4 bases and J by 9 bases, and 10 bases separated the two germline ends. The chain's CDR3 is CSVGTATEQFF. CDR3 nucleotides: TGCAGCGTTGGGACAGCTACTGAGCAGTTCTTC.

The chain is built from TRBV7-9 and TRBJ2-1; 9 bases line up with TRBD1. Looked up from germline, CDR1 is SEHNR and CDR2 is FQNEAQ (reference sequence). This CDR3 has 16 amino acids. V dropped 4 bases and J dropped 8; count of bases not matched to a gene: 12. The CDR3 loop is CASSYIPGQGGDEQFF. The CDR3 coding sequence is TGTGCCAGCAGCTATATACCGGGACAGGGAGGGGATGAGCAGTTCTTC.

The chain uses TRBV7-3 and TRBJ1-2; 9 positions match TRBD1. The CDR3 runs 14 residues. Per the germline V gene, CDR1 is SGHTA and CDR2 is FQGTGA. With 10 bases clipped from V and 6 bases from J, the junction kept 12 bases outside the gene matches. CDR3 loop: CATGTGSLGDGYTF. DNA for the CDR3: TGTGCCACCGGGACAGGGAGCTTAGGGGATGGCTACACCTTC.

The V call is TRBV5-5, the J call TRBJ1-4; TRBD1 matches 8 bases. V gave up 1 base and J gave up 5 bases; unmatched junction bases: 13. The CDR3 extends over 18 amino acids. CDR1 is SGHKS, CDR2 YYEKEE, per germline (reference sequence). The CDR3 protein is CASSLMMVGTGENEKLFF. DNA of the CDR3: TGTGCCAGCAGCTTGATGATGGTAGGGACAGGAGAAAATGAAAAACTGTTTTTT. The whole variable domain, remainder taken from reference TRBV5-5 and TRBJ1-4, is DAGVTQSPTHLIKTRGQQVTLRCSPISGHKSVSWYQQVLGQGPQFIFQYYEKEERGRGNFPDRFSARQFPNYSSELNVNALLLGDSALYLCASSLMMVGTGENEKLFFGSGTQLSVL.